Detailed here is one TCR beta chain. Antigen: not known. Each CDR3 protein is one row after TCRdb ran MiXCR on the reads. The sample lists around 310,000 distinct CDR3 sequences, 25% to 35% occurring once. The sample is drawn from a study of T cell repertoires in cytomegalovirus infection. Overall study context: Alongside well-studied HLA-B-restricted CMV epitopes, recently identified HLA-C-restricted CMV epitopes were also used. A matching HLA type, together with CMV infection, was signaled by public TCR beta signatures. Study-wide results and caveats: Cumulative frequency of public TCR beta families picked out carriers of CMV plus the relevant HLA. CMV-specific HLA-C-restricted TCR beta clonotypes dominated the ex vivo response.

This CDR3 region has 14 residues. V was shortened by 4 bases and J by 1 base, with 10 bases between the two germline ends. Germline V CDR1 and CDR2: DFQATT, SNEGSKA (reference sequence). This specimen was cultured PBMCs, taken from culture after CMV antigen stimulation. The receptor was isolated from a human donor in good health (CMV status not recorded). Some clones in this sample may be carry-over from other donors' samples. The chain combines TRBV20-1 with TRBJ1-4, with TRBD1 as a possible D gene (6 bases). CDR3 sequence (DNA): TGCAGTGCTATTAGGGGGGGAACTAATGAAAAACTGTTTTTT. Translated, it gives CSAIRGGTNEKLFF.